This TCR beta chain is drawn from a study of OX40 agonist ivuxolimab in advanced cancers. Study summary: From about 20 to 80 years was the age range, with a mean of roughly 59 years, and roughly 83% were male. Study results and limitations: Within 6 weeks, CD4+ and CD8+ blood T cells expanded clonally at 0.1 to 3.0 mg/kg. Certain nonresponders likewise exhibited a low normalized T-cell clonal expansion.

At cycle 4 day 1, cycle 7 day 1, and baseline, blood was sampled. CDR3 length equals 16 residues. Trimming took 0 bases from V and 2 from J; bases not matched to a gene: 4. The germline V gene encodes CDR1 MGHRA and CDR2 YSYEKL. This clone appeared a few times. No antigen is known for it. Clones were sequenced by immunoSEQ multiplex PCR, and TCRdb holds only the in-frame ones, with some missing. The repertoire holds some 45,000 clones, with 86% as singletons. Sample: CD4+ or CD8+ T cells sorted from blood, taken in a trial of the OX40 agonist ivuxolimab. This sequence joins TRBV4-1 and TRBJ2-7, with TRBD2 matching 10 bases. This sequence was found in an adult with an advanced solid tumor such as melanoma, head and neck, liver or kidney cancer. The chain's CDR3 is CASSQELAGSTYEQYF. DNA of the CDR3: TGCGCCAGCAGCCAAGAACTAGCGGGGAGTACCTACGAGCAGTACTTC.